Below are 12 T cell receptor beta chains sequenced from a single sample in a study of blood T cells in healthy people across ages. Combining a sample-barcoded 5' primer with a J-beta primer mix, a second PCR ran for roughly 7 to 12 cycles. One entry per CDR3 protein results from TCRdb running MiXCR on the 5' RACE reads. The sample records about 1.8 million distinct CDR3 sequences, 49% being singletons. Material: blood. The receptors shown here come from a woman aged 40 to 55 in good health.

In this sample, this clonotype turned up once. This chain joins TRBV3-1 and TRBJ2-3; D gene unclear. V was clipped by 4 bases and J by 2 bases, with 10 bases between them. The CDR3 extends over 14 amino acids. Germline V lookup: CDR1 LGHDT, CDR2 YNNKEL (reference sequence). The CDR3 DNA follows: TGTGCCAGCAGCCCACCGGGCAACACAGATACGCAGTATTTT. The encoded protein is CASSPPGNTDTQYF.

V is TRBV6-6 and J is TRBJ2-7; 10 nucleotides match TRBD2. V dropped 4 bases and J dropped 5; count of bases not matched to a gene: 5. CDR1 and CDR2 from the germline V gene are MNHNY and SVGAGI (reference sequence). The CDR3 consists of 14 residues. The CDR3 spells CASSLTSGVNEQYF. CDR3 bases: TGTGCCAGCAGTTTAACTAGCGGGGTCAACGAGCAGTACTTC.

The chain has TRBV6-1 and TRBJ2-1; 12 nucleotides agree with TRBD2. CDR1 MNHNS and CDR2 SASEGT come from the germline V gene. The CDR3 sequence is 18 residues long. The V segment lost 4 bases and the J segment 4 bases; nucleotides outside the gene matches: 11. This CDR3 reads CASSVRLAGASSYNEQFF. The CDR3 DNA sequence: TGTGCCAGCAGTGTTAGACTAGCGGGGGCCTCTTCGTACAATGAGCAGTTCTTC.

The J gene is TRBJ2-3, the V gene TRBV18; D is possibly TRBD1 (6 bases). The V and J ends lost 3 bases and 5 bases respectively, with 18 bases between them. From germline, CDR1 is KGHSH and CDR2 LQKENI. This CDR3 has 16 residues. The chain's CDR3 is CASSPQQGLAGDTQYF. The CDR3 DNA is TGTGCCAGCTCACCCCAACAGGGTCTAGCAGGAGATACGCAGTATTTT.

The chain links TRBV7-2 to TRBJ2-5; D perhaps matches TRBD1 (6 bases). The V gene's germline CDR1 is SGHTA and CDR2 FQGNSA. V gave up 5 bases and J gave up 1 base, with 20 bases separating them. There are 17 residues in the CDR3. DNA of the CDR3: TGTGCCAGCAGCCTTACGGTGGCAGGGGCAATCCAAGAGACCCAGTACTTC. This translates into CASSLTVAGAIQETQYF.

This clonotype was counted only a few times. V usage is TRBV13 and J usage is TRBJ2-1; D uncertain. This CDR3 contains 13 residues. V was pared by 2 bases and J by 6 bases, with 8 bases between. Looked up from germline, CDR1 is PRHDT and CDR2 is FYEKMQ (reference sequence). CDR3 in DNA: TGTGCCAGCAGCTTATTCCAGATCAATGAGCAGTTCTTC. It yields the protein CASSLFQINEQFF. The full variable domain, its missing parts supplied by reference TRBV13 and TRBJ2-1, is AAGVIQSPRHLIKEKRETATLKCYPIPRHDTVYWYQQGPGQDPQFLISFYEKMQSDKGSIPDRFSAQQFSDYHSELNMSSLELGDSALYFCASSLFQINEQFFGPGTRLTVL.

V usage is TRBV6-5 and J usage is TRBJ1-6; the D gene is possibly TRBD1 (5 bases). The germline V and J ends were trimmed by 6 bases and 4 bases, with 13 bases remaining between them. Germline V gene lookup returns CDR1 MNHEY and CDR2 SVGAGI. CDR3 size: 15 residues. The chain's CDR3 is CASRELRTYNSPLHF. The CDR3 nucleotides read TGTGCCAGCAGAGAGCTCCGGACATATAATTCACCCCTCCACTTT.

This clonotype has just a few counts. The V and J genes are TRBV15 and TRBJ2-7; tentatively, D is TRBD1 or TRBD2 (5 bases each). V was trimmed by 8 bases and J by 2 bases, leaving 19 bases between them. The CDR3 contains 15 residues. CDR1 is LNHNV, CDR2 YYDKDF, per germline (reference sequence). The CDR3 is CATQALWGSTYEQYF. The CDR3 DNA follows: TGTGCCACCCAGGCCCTTTGGGGGTCGACCTACGAGCAGTACTTC. The entire variable domain, with the rest obtained from reference TRBV15 and TRBJ2-7, is as follows: DAMVIQNPRYQVTQFGKPVTLSCSQTLNHNVMYWYQQKSSQAPKLLFHYYDKDFNNEADTPDNFQSRRPNTSFCFLDIRSPGLGDTAMYLCATQALWGSTYEQYFGPGTRLTVT.

This chain links TRBV6-1 with TRBJ2-5, with TRBD2 identical over 15 bases. J lost 2 bases, V lost 5 bases, and 9 bases had no gene match. The CDR3 is 18 amino acids. CDR1 is MNHNS and CDR2 is SASEGT in the germline V gene. The CDR3: CASSTGGLAGGIQETQYF. The CDR3 nucleotides read TGTGCCAGCAGTACCGGGGGACTAGCGGGGGGAATACAAGAGACCCAGTACTTC.

The chain carries TRBV5-1 and TRBJ2-3; D might be TRBD1 (6 bases). In germline, CDR1 is SGHRS, CDR2 YFSETQ. This CDR3 is 15 amino acids long. V gave up 6 bases and J gave up 0 bases, with 14 bases separating them. The CDR3 sequence: CASNLGASSTDTQYF. As DNA, the CDR3 is TGCGCCAGCAACCTGGGGGCCAGTAGCACAGATACGCAGTATTTT.

The CDR3 loop is CASSVFGANEQFF. In DNA form, the CDR3 reads TGTGCCAGCAGCGTATTTGGGGCGAATGAGCAGTTCTTC. This chain uses TRBV9 with TRBJ2-1; D perhaps matches TRBD1 (5 bases). Per the germline V gene, CDR1 is SGDLS and CDR2 is YYNGEE. V was shortened by 1 base and J by 7 bases, with 9 bases between the two germline ends. The CDR3 runs 13 residues.

This chain links TRBV28 with TRBJ2-1; TRBD2 aligns across 12 bases. V trimming: 5 bases; J trimming: 6 bases; junction bases outside the gene matches: 5. Germline CDR1 and CDR2: MDHEN and SYDVKM. The CDR3 is 15 residues long. The CDR3 DNA follows: TGTGCCAGCAGTACTACTAGCGGGGGGAGCAATGAGCAGTTCTTC. Protein product: CASSTTSGGSNEQFF.